Described below is a single TCR beta chain sequence and its context. This entry is derived from a study of blood T cell repertoires in COVID-19. Background on the study: Sources were T cells, B-cell-depleted T cells, or PBMCs; the material itself was cDNA or gDNA.

The table came from immunoSEQ multiplex PCR; TCRdb's copy has only in-frame clones and leaves some out. The data contain tens of thousands of clones, 85% to 90% of them singletons. V lost 0 bases to trimming and J lost 6 bases; unmatched junction nucleotides: 9. The CDR3 runs to 16 residues. Germline assignment: CDR1 SGHNT and CDR2 YYREEE (reference sequence). The sequencing input was peripheral blood. The genes are TRBV5-4 and TRBJ2-3; 8 nucleotides align to TRBD2. The clonotype originates from a man between 60 and 70 years old with acute or convalescent COVID-19. The CDR3 here is CASSLGSRGARDTQYF. DNA for the CDR3: TGTGCCAGCAGCTTGGGTTCGCGGGGGGCTCGGGATACGCAGTATTTT.